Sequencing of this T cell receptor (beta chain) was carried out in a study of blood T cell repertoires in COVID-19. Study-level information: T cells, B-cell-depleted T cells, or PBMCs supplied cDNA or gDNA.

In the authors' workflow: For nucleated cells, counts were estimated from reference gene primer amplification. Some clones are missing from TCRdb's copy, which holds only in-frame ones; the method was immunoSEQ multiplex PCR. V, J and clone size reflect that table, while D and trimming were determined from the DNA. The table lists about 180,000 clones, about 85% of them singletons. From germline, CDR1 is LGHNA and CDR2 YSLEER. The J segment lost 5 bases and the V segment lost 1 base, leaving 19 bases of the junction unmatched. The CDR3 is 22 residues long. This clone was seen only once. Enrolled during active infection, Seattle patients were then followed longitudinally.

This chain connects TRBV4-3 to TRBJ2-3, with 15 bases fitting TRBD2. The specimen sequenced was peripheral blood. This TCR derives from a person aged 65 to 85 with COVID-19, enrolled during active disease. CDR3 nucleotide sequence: TGCGCCAGCAGCCAAGTCGAGGCAATGTTAGGACTAGCGGGAGGGCCTTTAGATACGCAGTATTTT. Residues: CASSQVEAMLGLAGGPLDTQYF.